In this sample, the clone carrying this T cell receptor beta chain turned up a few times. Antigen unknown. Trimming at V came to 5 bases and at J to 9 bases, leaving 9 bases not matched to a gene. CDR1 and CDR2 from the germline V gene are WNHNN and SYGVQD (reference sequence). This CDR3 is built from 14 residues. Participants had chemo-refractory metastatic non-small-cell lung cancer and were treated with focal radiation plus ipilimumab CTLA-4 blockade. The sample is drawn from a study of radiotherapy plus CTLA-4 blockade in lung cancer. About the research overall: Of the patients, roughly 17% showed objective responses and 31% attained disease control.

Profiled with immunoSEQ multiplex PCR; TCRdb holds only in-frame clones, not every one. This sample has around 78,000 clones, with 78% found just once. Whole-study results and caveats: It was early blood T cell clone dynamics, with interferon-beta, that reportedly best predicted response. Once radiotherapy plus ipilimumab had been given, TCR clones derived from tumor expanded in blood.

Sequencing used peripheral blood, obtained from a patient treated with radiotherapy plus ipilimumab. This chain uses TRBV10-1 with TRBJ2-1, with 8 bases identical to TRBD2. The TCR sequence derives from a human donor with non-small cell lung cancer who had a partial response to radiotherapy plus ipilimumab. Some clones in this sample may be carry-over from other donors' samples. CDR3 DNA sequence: TGCGCCAGCAGTACTACGGGAGGGCCGAGTGAGCAGTTCTTC. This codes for CASSTTGGPSEQFF.